Each of the 20 T cell receptor beta chains below was sequenced from the same sample in a study of blood T cell repertoires in COVID-19. Sequenced by immunoSEQ multiplex PCR; TCRdb stores in-frame clones only, minus some. The table has about 100,000 clones, 80% to 95% seen once. Sequencing was performed on peripheral blood. The source of these receptors is a man in his 70s with acute or convalescent COVID-19.

The chain has TRBV11-3 and TRBJ1-1, with a weak D call TRBD1 (6 bases). CDR1 and CDR2 (germline): SGHNT, YENEEA. The germline V and J ends were trimmed by 2 bases and 6 bases, with 16 bases remaining between them. The CDR3 runs 15 residues. The CDR3: CASSLFTGKGPEAFF. DNA for the CDR3: TGTGCCAGCAGCTTATTTACAGGGAAGGGGCCTGAAGCTTTCTTT.

This chain links TRBV29-1 with TRBJ1-5; a weak D match, TRBD1 (6 bases). The V gene's germline CDR1 is SQVTM and CDR2 ANQGSEA. The V end was cut by 5 bases, the J end by 2 bases, with 22 bases between. CDR3 size: 17 residues. The CDR3 DNA reads as TGCAGCGTTCTCGAAGGGTGGACAGCACGGGGCAATCAGCCCCAGCATTTT. Amino acids: CSVLEGWTARGNQPQHF.

The rearrangement links TRBV11-2 to TRBJ1-5; D call uncertain. The CDR3 consists of 13 residues. V was shortened by 0 bases and J by 6 bases, with 6 bases between the two germline ends. Germline CDR1 is SGHAT and CDR2 is FQNNGV. The CDR3 sequence is CASSLDRSQPQHF. CDR3 coding DNA: TGTGCCAGCAGCTTAGATCGGTCTCAGCCCCAGCATTTT.

This clone is a singleton in its sample. The chain is built from TRBV3-1 (or the pseudogene TRBV3-2) and TRBJ2-4; D not certain. Per germline, CDR1 LGHDT and CDR2 YNNKEL (reference sequence). The CDR3 runs 14 residues. Trimming took off 0 bases at V and 0 bases at J, with 3 bases between the two ends. The CDR3 region is CASSQDLAKNIQYF. CDR3 nucleotides: TGTGCCAGCAGCCAAGACCTAGCCAAAAACATTCAGTACTTC.

DNA of the CDR3: TGCGCCAGCAGTCAAGGACAGGTCGTGCGTGAAGCTTTCTTT. Amino acid sequence: CASSQGQVVREAFF. The chain joins TRBV10-2 to TRBJ1-1; 7 nucleotides match TRBD1. The CDR3 covers 14 residues. CDR1 and CDR2 from the germline V gene are WSHSY and SAAADI. Germline trimming cut 5 bases from V and 7 bases from J; bases unmatched to any gene: 10.

The rearrangement uses TRBV28 and TRBJ2-7, with D maybe TRBD1 (6 bases). Germline V gene lookup returns CDR1 MDHEN and CDR2 SYDVKM. This CDR3 has 13 residues. Trimming removed 8 bases from V and 3 bases from J, with 14 bases in between. As DNA, the CDR3 is TGTGCCAGCCGAACAGGGAACAACTACGAGCAGTACTTC. Translation gives CASRTGNNYEQYF.

This clone was seen only a few times. The same CDR3 is also encoded by other DNA sequences in this sample. The chain combines TRBV4-3 with TRBJ2-7; 12 positions agree with TRBD2. The length of the CDR3 is 15 residues. V shed 1 base, J shed 2 bases, and the junction held 0 bases outside the gene matches. The germline V gene encodes CDR1 LGHNA and CDR2 YSLEER. The CDR3 loop is CASSQGTSGTYEQYF. The CDR3 nucleotides read TGCGCCAGCAGCCAAGGGACTAGCGGGACCTACGAGCAGTACTTC.

Many counts were recorded for this clone. The chain links TRBV7-8 to TRBJ1-1; D possibly corresponds to TRBD1 (6 bases). Germline V CDR1 and CDR2: SGHVS, FQNEAQ. The ends were cut back, 7 bases at V and 2 bases at J, with 11 bases in the middle. CDR3 length equals 13 residues. DNA for the CDR3: TGTGCCAGCATCGCACAGGGAAACACTGAAGCTTTCTTT. The encoded protein is CASIAQGNTEAFF.

In this sample, this clone turned up a few times. This sequence joins TRBV2 and TRBJ2-2, with 7 nucleotides matching TRBD1. The CDR3 length is 14 residues. J lost 4 bases, V lost 3 bases, and 2 bases had no gene match. Germline CDR1 and CDR2: SNHLY and FYNNEI. The CDR3 DNA follows: TGTGCCAGCAGTGACGGGACAGCCACCGGGGAGCTGTTTTTT. This sequence encodes CASSDGTATGELFF.

The chain carries TRBV19 and TRBJ1-5; a possible D gene is TRBD1 (5 bases). CDR3 length: 13 amino acids. Trimming pared 7 bases from V and 5 bases from J, leaving 12 bases between. Germline CDR1 reads LNHDA; CDR2 reads SQIVND (reference sequence). DNA of the CDR3: TGTGCCAGTACAGGGTCTGTATATCAGCCCCAGCATTTT. Protein product: CASTGSVYQPQHF. The full variable domain, in which reference TRBV19 and TRBJ1-5 provide the parts outside the CDR3, is DGGITQSPKYLFRKEGQNVTLSCEQNLNHDAMYWYRQDPGQGLRLIYYSQIVNDFQKGDIAEGYSVSREKKESFPLTVTSAQKNPTAFYLCASTGSVYQPQHFGDGTRLSIL.

The J gene is TRBJ1-2, the V gene TRBV7-9, with TRBD1 identical over 8 bases. CDR1 is SEHNR and CDR2 is FQNEAQ in the germline V gene (reference sequence). The CDR3 runs to 13 residues. CDR3 loop: CAGGGQGGYGYTF. In nucleotides, the CDR3 is TGTGCTGGGGGCGGACAGGGTGGCTATGGCTACACCTTC. The variable domain in full, with the rest retrieved from reference TRBV7-9 and TRBJ1-2, is DTGVSQNPRHKITKRGQNVTFRCDPISEHNRLYWYRQTLGQGPEFLTYFQNEAQLEKSRLLSDRFSAERPKGSFSTLEIQRTEQGDSAMYLCAGGGQGGYGYTFGSGTRLTVV.

Only one count was recorded for this clone. The CDR3 DNA follows: TGTGCCACCAGTGCCCGGTCGGGACAGGGAGCCAATGAGCAGTTCTTC. It codes for CATSARSGQGANEQFF. This chain joins TRBV24-1 and TRBJ2-1, with 9 bases fitting TRBD1. With 5 bases clipped from V and 6 bases from J, the junction kept 10 bases outside the gene matches. From germline, CDR1 is KGHDR and CDR2 SFDVKD. CDR3 length equals 16 residues.

The chain recombines TRBV4-1 with TRBJ1-6; D uncertain. The V end was cut by 0 bases, the J end by 0 bases, with 9 bases between. Germline CDR1 is MGHRA and CDR2 is YSYEKL. The CDR3 totals 17 residues. CDR3 amino acids: CASSQDFWSSYNSPLHF. The CDR3 DNA follows: TGCGCCAGCAGCCAAGACTTTTGGAGCTCCTATAATTCACCCCTCCACTTT.

This rearrangement joins TRBV4-1 to TRBJ1-5, with 10 bases that match TRBD1. The J segment lost 0 bases and the V segment lost 4 bases, leaving 9 bases of the junction unmatched. This CDR3 comprises 18 residues. Germline CDR1 reads MGHRA; CDR2 reads YSYEKL. The CDR3 nucleotides read TGCGCCAGCAGCCGTGGACAGGGGGGGGCGTATAGCAATCAGCCCCAGCATTTT. It codes for CASSRGQGGAYSNQPQHF.

This chain joins TRBV30 and TRBJ1-1; D is possibly TRBD1 (5 bases). Trimming pared 8 bases from V and 4 bases from J, leaving 11 bases between. Germline V gives CDR1 GTSNPN, CDR2 SVGIG (reference sequence). The CDR3 consists of 11 residues. CDR3 sequence reads: CARREGTEAFF. The CDR3 DNA is TGTGCCCGCAGGGAGGGCACTGAAGCTTTCTTT.

V usage is TRBV7-2 and J usage is TRBJ1-6, with 9 bases fitting TRBD1. Germline V gives CDR1 SGHTA, CDR2 FQGNSA. The CDR3 is made up of 17 amino acids. V dropped 0 bases and J dropped 4; count of bases not matched to a gene: 4. The CDR3 reads CASSLAGTGFYNSPLHF. CDR3 nucleotide sequence: TGTGCCAGCAGCTTAGCCGGGACAGGGTTTTATAATTCACCCCTCCACTTT.

This clone came up a few times. This chain connects TRBV3-1 (or the pseudogene TRBV3-2) to TRBJ1-1; TRBD1 matches at 8 bases. J gave up 4 bases and V 5 bases, and 6 bases lay outside the gene matches. The germline gives CDR1 LGHDT, CDR2 YNNKEL (reference sequence). The CDR3 has 14 amino acids. CDR3 in DNA: TGTGCCAGCAGCTCTCAGGGGGCATTCACTGAAGCTTTCTTT. Translation: CASSSQGAFTEAFF.

This clone came up once. The chain couples TRBV19 to TRBJ2-7; 11 bases agree with TRBD2. The trim removed 5 bases at V and 5 bases at J, leaving 8 bases unmatched. The germline gives CDR1 LNHDA, CDR2 SQIVND (reference sequence). The CDR3 extends over 15 amino acids. The CDR3 sequence is CASSSGLAGGHEQYF. The CDR3 bases are TGTGCCAGTAGTTCCGGACTAGCGGGTGGCCACGAGCAGTACTTC.

The chain has TRBV19 and TRBJ2-5; TRBD1 agrees at 10 bases. Germline assignment: CDR1 LNHDA and CDR2 SQIVND (reference sequence). This CDR3 has 15 amino acids. J gave up 5 bases and V 5 bases, and 8 bases lay outside the gene matches. In DNA form, the CDR3 reads TGTGCCAGTAGTGCCGGACAGGGGGGAATGGAGACCCAGTACTTC. This codes for CASSAGQGGMETQYF.

The chain links TRBV30 to TRBJ1-6; no clear D gene. Germline-derived CDR1 and CDR2 are GTSNPN and SVGIG (reference sequence). Trimming left V 3 bases short and J 3 bases short, with 12 bases between. This CDR3 spans 15 amino acids. CDR3 in amino acids: CAWREGLNYNSPLHF. The CDR3 region has the DNA TGTGCCTGGAGGGAGGGTCTGAACTATAATTCACCCCTCCACTTT. The entire variable domain, with the rest obtained from reference TRBV30 and TRBJ1-6, is as follows: SQTIHQWPATLVQPVGSPLSLECTVEGTSNPNLYWYRQAAGRGLQLLFYSVGIGQISSEVPQNLSASRPQDRQFILSSKKLLLSDSGFYLCAWREGLNYNSPLHFGNGTRLTVT.